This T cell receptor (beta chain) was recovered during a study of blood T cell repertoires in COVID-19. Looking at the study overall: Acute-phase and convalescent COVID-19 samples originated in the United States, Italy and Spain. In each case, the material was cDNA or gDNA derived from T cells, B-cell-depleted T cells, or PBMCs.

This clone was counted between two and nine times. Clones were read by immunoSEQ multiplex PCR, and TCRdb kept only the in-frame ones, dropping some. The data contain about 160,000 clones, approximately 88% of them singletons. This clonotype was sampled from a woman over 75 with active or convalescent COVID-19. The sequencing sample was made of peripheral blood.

The DNA of the CDR3 is TGTGCCAGCAGCTCGGGACAGTTCGCTTCACCCCTCCACTTT. This sequence encodes CASSSGQFASPLHF. V usage is TRBV7-8 and J usage is TRBJ1-6, with 7 bases aligning to TRBD1. The trim removed 4 bases at V and 9 bases at J, leaving 6 bases unmatched. The CDR3 sequence is 14 residues long. CDR1 and CDR2 (germline): SGHVS, FQNEAQ.